This TCR beta chain was identified during a study of T cell changes during pregnancy in multiple sclerosis. Germline lookup yields CDR1 ENHRY and CDR2 SYGVKD. Between the trimmed V and J ends, which lost 6 bases and 3 bases, there was a span of 9 bases. This CDR3 contains 13 residues. TCRdb's copy holds only in-frame clones and misses some; the assay was immunoSEQ multiplex PCR. Of approximately 43,000 clones listed, about 85% are singletons. This sequence was found in a female donor with multiple sclerosis, enrolled in a pregnancy study. The J gene is TRBJ1-3, the V gene TRBV10-3; no clear D. The starting material was CD4+ T cells from peripheral blood mononuclear cells, obtained before pregnancy. The CDR3 DNA sequence: TGTGCCATCAGCCCTGGAGGTGGAAACACCATATATTTT. It translates to CAISPGGGNTIYF.